Reported below is one T cell receptor beta chain. The antigen remains undetermined. Germline assignment: CDR1 MNHEY and CDR2 SVGEGT. The trim removed 4 bases at V and 3 bases at J, leaving 5 bases unmatched. The CDR3 runs to 14 residues. TCRdb re-analysed the reads in MiXCR, keeping a single row per CDR3 protein. The table includes fewer than 850,000 distinct CDR3 sequences, almost 30% detected once. These data are taken from a study of T cell repertoires in cytomegalovirus infection. Study background: CMV infection and matching HLA type were both indicated by public TCR beta signatures. Regarding the study as a whole: HLA-C-restricted TCR beta clonotypes specific for CMV led the ex vivo response. People with CMV and the relevant HLA were identified by cumulative public TCR beta family frequency.

This chain joins TRBV6-2 or TRBV6-3 and TRBJ2-7; 8 bases align to TRBD1. Here the sequenced sample was cultured CD8+ T cells from PBMCs, taken from culture after CMV antigen stimulation. This receptor was taken from a human donor in good health (CMV status not recorded). Some clones in this sample may be carry-over from other donors' samples. The CDR3 nucleotides read TGTGCCAGCAGTTCAGGGGGCGGCGGCTACGAGCAGTACGTC. This codes for CASSSGGGGYEQYV.